The rows below give T cell receptor beta chains drawn from one sample of a study of T cell responses to AZD1222 COVID-19 vaccine. The assay was immunoSEQ multiplex PCR, and TCRdb's table has in-frame clones only and misses some. The data contain roughly 33,000 clones, approximately 80% of them singletons. This material consisted of peripheral blood, taken 28 days after the second AZD1222 dose. Source of these receptors: an adult who received the AZD1222 COVID-19 vaccine. Both conserved end residues are part of each CDR3. A D gene is named only where the DNA matches it firmly. Not all rows give a size; the values are once, few, many and, for expanded clones, a class.

clone_size j_call v_call d_call cdr3_aa cdr3_nt
. TRBJ1-2 TRBV28 . CASSADSLYGYTF TGTGCCAGCAGCGCTGACAGTCTTTATGGCTACACCTTC
. TRBJ2-5 TRBV5-1 . CASSLEGGQETQYF TGCGCCAGCAGCCTCGAGGGGGGTCAAGAGACCCAGTACTTC
. TRBJ2-2 TRBV14 . CASSPIIRAGELFF TGTGCCAGCAGCCCAATTATACGGGCCGGGGAGCTGTTTTTT
. TRBJ1-5 TRBV29-1 . CSVVVSSNQPQHF TGCAGCGTTGTCGTCAGTAGCAATCAGCCCCAGCATTTT
. TRBJ1-2 TRBV5-1 TRBD1 CASSDKPGTGNYGYTF TGCGCCAGCAGCGATAAGCCCGGGACAGGGAACTATGGCTACACCTTC
. TRBJ1-6 TRBV7-2 . CASSPSLGSPLHF TGTGCCAGCAGCCCAAGCCTTGGTTCACCCCTCCACTTT
few TRBJ1-6 TRBV3-1/TRBV3-2 . CASSQDLPGSGSPLHF TGTGCCAGCAGCCAAGATCTACCGGGTTCCGGTTCACCCCTCCACTTT
few TRBJ2-1 TRBV7-9 TRBD1 CASSLAPGQGSYNEQFF TGTGCCAGCAGCTTAGCGCCGGGACAGGGATCCTACAATGAGCAGTTCTTC
. TRBJ2-5 TRBV11-2 TRBD2 CASSSGTTQETQYF TGTGCCAGCAGCTCCGGGACTACACAAGAGACCCAGTACTTC
. TRBJ2-1 TRBV11-2 . CASSKNNEQFF TGTGCCAGCAGCAAGAACAATGAGCAGTTCTTC
. TRBJ1-4 TRBV5-6 . CASSLRLGEVHEKLFF TGTGCCAGCAGCTTAAGGTTAGGGGAAGTCCATGAAAAACTGTTTTTT
. TRBJ2-7 TRBV4-1 TRBD1 CASSQAAGTGTYEQYF TGCGCCAGCAGCCAAGCGGCCGGGACAGGGACCTACGAGCAGTACTTC
once TRBJ2-5 TRBV6-5 . CASSPQGFEETQYF TGTGCCAGCAGCCCACAGGGATTTGAAGAGACCCAGTACTTC
few TRBJ1-5 TRBV4-1 TRBD1 CASSQRQGGQPQHF TGCGCCAGCAGCCAAAGACAGGGAGGCCAGCCCCAGCATTTT
. TRBJ2-3 TRBV24-1 . CATSDSNTDTQYF TGTGCCACCAGTGATTCGAACACAGATACGCAGTATTTT
. TRBJ2-1 TRBV19 . CATIAALGNEQFF TGTGCCACGATTGCTGCCCTGGGCAATGAGCAGTTCTTC
few TRBJ1-2 TRBV6-5 . CASRLDINYGYTF TGTGCCAGCAGATTAGACATTAACTATGGCTACACCTTC
. TRBJ1-6 TRBV5-1 TRBD1 CASSVGQGRGNSPLHF TGCGCCAGCAGCGTCGGACAGGGTCGCGGAAATTCACCCCTCCACTTT
. TRBJ2-2 TRBV7-2 TRBD1 CASSLGQGLRELFF TGTGCCAGCAGCTTGGGACAGGGCTTGCGGGAGCTGTTTTTT
few TRBJ2-1 TRBV24-1 TRBD2 CATSDLIAGSRNEQFF TGTGCCACCAGTGATCTCATAGCGGGGTCGAGGAATGAGCAGTTCTTC
. TRBJ2-5 TRBV14 . CASSQEKRKGVGETQYF TGTGCCAGCAGCCAAGAGAAGAGGAAGGGGGTTGGGGAGACCCAGTACTTC
. TRBJ1-1 TRBV9 . CASSVQQVNTEAFF TGTGCCAGCAGCGTACAACAGGTCAACACTGAAGCTTTCTTT
medium-sized TRBJ1-1 TRBV27 TRBD1 CASSMTGTGNTEAFF TGTGCCAGCAGTATGACAGGGACTGGGAACACTGAAGCTTTCTTT
. TRBJ2-1 TRBV23-1 . CASSQTGTLSYNEQFF TGCGCCAGCAGCCAAACCGGGACATTAAGCTACAATGAGCAGTTCTTC
. TRBJ1-5 TRBV5-6 TRBD1 CASRGWGQGNQPQHF TGTGCCAGCAGGGGTTGGGGACAGGGGAATCAGCCCCAGCATTTT
. TRBJ1-2 TRBV12-5 . CASGLSMGKGFGYTF TGTGCTAGTGGTTTATCAATGGGAAAGGGGTTTGGCTACACCTTC
. TRBJ2-2 TRBV10-3 . CAISGYRGRNTGELFF TGTGCCATCAGTGGTTACCGGGGGCGGAACACCGGGGAGCTGTTTTTT
. TRBJ2-5 TRBV19 . CASSIRGGGFQETQYF TGTGCCAGTAGTATACGGGGCGGAGGGTTCCAAGAGACCCAGTACTTC
. TRBJ2-1 TRBV24-1 . CATSDRQGTRYNEQFF TGTGCCACCAGTGATCGACAAGGGACCCGCTACAATGAGCAGTTCTTC
. TRBJ1-3 TRBV14 . CASSQRVLDTIYF TGTGCCAGCAGTCAGAGGGTTTTGGACACCATATATTTT
. TRBJ2-2 TRBV5-1 TRBD2 CASSPGRGIETGELFF TGCGCCAGCAGCCCCGGGAGGGGGATTGAGACCGGGGAGCTGTTTTTT
. TRBJ1-3 TRBV11-1 . CASGHRAGNTIYF TGTGCCAGCGGCCACAGGGCTGGAAACACCATATATTTT
few TRBJ2-5 TRBV2 . CASSFQGQETQYF TGTGCCAGCAGTTTTCAGGGCCAAGAGACCCAGTACTTC
. TRBJ1-2 TRBV3-1/TRBV3-2 TRBD1 CASSPSDRGKNYTF TGTGCCAGCAGCCCGTCTGACAGGGGCAAAAACTACACCTTC
. TRBJ1-2 TRBV5-1 . CASSLEQLDGYTF TGCGCCAGCAGCTTGGAACAGTTAGATGGCTACACCTTC
once TRBJ1-2 TRBV6-6 TRBD1 CASSQPTGSANYGYTF TGTGCCAGCAGTCAACCGACAGGGAGCGCAAACTATGGCTACACCTTC
. TRBJ1-6 TRBV5-6 . CASSPDRGNSPLHF TGTGCCAGCAGCCCGGACAGAGGGAATTCACCCCTCCACTTT
. TRBJ2-5 TRBV11-2 . CASSPRRTVQETQYF TGTGCCAGCAGCCCCAGGAGGACGGTTCAAGAGACCCAGTACTTC
. TRBJ1-3 TRBV9 . CASSVGGASGNTIYF TGTGCCAGCAGCGTAGGGGGGGCGTCTGGAAACACCATATATTTT
. TRBJ1-5 TRBV7-8 . CASSPRDGSVNQPQHF TGTGCCAGCAGCCCCCGGGACGGCTCGGTCAATCAGCCCCAGCATTTT
once TRBJ2-7 TRBV5-4 TRBD1 CASSLQDRAYEQYF TGTGCCAGCAGCTTGCAGGACAGGGCCTACGAGCAGTACTTC
. TRBJ2-7 TRBV6-6 TRBD2 CASRSSGGPPYEQYF TGTGCCAGCAGATCTAGCGGGGGTCCACCCTACGAGCAGTACTTC
. TRBJ2-3 TRBV7-2 TRBD2 CASSLGLASGFTDTQYF TGTGCCAGCAGCTTAGGGTTGGCTAGCGGGTTCACAGATACGCAGTATTTT
. TRBJ1-6 TRBV3-1/TRBV3-2 . CASSQDISPLHF TGTGCCAGCAGCCAAGATATTTCCCCCCTCCACTTT
. TRBJ1-5 TRBV6-1 . CASSEQINQPQHF TGTGCCAGCAGTGAACAGATCAATCAGCCCCAGCATTTT